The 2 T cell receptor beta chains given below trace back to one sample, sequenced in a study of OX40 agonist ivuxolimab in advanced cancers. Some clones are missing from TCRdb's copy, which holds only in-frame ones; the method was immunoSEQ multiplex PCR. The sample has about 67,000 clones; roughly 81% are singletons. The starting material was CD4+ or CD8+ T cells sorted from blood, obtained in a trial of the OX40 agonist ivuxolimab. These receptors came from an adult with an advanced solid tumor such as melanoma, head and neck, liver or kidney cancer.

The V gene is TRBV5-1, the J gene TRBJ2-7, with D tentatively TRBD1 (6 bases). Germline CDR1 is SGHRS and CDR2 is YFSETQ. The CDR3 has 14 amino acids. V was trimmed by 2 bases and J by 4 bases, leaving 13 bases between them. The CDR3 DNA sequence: TGCGCCAGCAGCTTAGGGGACATTCTTTACGAGCAGTACTTC. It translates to CASSLGDILYEQYF.

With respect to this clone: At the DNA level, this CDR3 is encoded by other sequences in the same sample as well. CDR3 in amino acids: CAISEGQLNTEAFF. In DNA, the CDR3 is TGTGCCATCAGTGAGGGGCAGTTGAACACTGAAGCTTTCTTT. V is TRBV10-3 and J is TRBJ1-1; D is unclear. Trimming removed 2 bases at V and 0 bases at J, with 7 bases between. CDR1 and CDR2 from the germline V gene are ENHRY and SYGVKD. The CDR3 is 14 amino acids.